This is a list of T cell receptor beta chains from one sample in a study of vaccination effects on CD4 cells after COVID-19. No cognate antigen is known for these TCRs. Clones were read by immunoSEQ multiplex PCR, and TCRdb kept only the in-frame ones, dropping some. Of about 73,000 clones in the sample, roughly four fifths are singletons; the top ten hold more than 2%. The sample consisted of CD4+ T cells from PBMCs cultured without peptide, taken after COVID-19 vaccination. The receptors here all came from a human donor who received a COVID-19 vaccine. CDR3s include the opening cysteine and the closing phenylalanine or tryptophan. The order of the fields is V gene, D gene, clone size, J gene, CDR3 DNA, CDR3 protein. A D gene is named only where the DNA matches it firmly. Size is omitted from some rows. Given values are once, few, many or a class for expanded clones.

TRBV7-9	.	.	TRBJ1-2	TGTGCCAGCAGCTTAGTTATTCTCAGGGCCGACTATGGCTACACCTTC	CASSLVILRADYGYTF
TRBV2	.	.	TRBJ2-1	TGTGCCAGCAGTGAAACGGGGCAATGGAGAACTTCAACCTACAATGAGCAGTTCTTC	CASSETGQWRTSTYNEQFF
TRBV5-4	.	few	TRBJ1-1	TGTGCCAGCAGCTTGGCAAAACAGGCGAACACTGAAGCTTTCTTT	CASSLAKQANTEAFF
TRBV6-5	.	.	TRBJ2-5	TGTGCCAGCAGTTACGGGGAGACCCAGTACTTC	CASSYGETQYF
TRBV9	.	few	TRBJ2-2	TGTGCCAGCAGCGTAGCCCTGGCTGGGAACACCGGGGAGCTGTTTTTT	CASSVALAGNTGELFF
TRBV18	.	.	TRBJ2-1	TGTGCCAGCTCACCGTTGGACAGTCTTACACATGAGCAGTTCTTC	CASSPLDSLTHEQFF
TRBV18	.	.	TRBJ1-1	TGTGCCAGCTCGTCGCAGACACTTAACACTGAAGCTTTCTTT	CASSSQTLNTEAFF
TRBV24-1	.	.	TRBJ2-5	TGTGCCACCAGTGATTTGAGTGGGGACCAAGAGACCCAGTACTTC	CATSDLSGDQETQYF
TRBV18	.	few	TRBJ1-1	TGTGCCAGCTCAATTGGTGCCGGCCCGCCTATGAACACTGAAGCTTTCTTT	CASSIGAGPPMNTEAFF
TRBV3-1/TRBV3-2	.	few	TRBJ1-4	TGTGCCAGCAGCCAAATCGGAGCTACCCACTTT	CASSQIGATHF
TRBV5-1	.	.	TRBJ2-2	TGCGCCAGCAGCCATGGAGTGGGTGGCACCGGGGAGCTGTTTTTT	CASSHGVGGTGELFF
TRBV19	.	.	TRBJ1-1	TGTGCCAGTAGCAGCGGGGTTCTAGCGAACACTGAAGCTTTCTTT	CASSSGVLANTEAFF
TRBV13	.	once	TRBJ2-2	TGTGCCAGCAGCCCCGACAGATACACCGGGGAGCTGTTTTTT	CASSPDRYTGELFF
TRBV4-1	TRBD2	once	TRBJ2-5	TGCGCCAGCAGCCAAGATGCGCTAGCGGGGGGACGAGAGACCCAGTACTTC	CASSQDALAGGRETQYF
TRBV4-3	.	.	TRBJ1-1	TGCGCCAGCAGCCAGGCAGGGGTGAACACTGAAGCTTTCTTT	CASSQAGVNTEAFF
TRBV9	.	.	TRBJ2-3	TGTGCCAGCAGCTCCCAGGAGAGCACAGATACGCAGTATTTT	CASSSQESTDTQYF
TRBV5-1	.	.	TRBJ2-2	TGCGCCAGCAGCTCCGGGGGGCTGAGTACCGGGGAGCTGTTTTTT	CASSSGGLSTGELFF
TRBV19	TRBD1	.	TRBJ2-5	TGTGCCAGTAACATGGGACAGGCCCAGGAGACCCAGTACTTC	CASNMGQAQETQYF
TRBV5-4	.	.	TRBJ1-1	TGTGCCAGCAGCTTGGAGGGGGGCACTGAAGCTTTCTTT	CASSLEGGTEAFF
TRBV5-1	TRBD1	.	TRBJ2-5	TGCGCCAGCAGCTCACAGGGGGCATGGGAGACCCAGTACTTC	CASSSQGAWETQYF
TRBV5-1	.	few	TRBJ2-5	TGCGCCAGCAGCTTGGGTCGGGTATCGACGGAGACCCAGTACTTC	CASSLGRVSTETQYF
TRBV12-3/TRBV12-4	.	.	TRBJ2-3	TGTGCCAGCAGTTTGGTGGCTACAGATACGCAGTATTTT	CASSLVATDTQYF
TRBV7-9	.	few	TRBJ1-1	TGTGCCAGCAGCTTAGCGCTGTGGACAGCTGAAGCTTTCTTT	CASSLALWTAEAFF
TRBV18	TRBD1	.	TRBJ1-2	TGTGCCAGCTCACCGAGACAGGGAATTCATGGCTACACCTTC	CASSPRQGIHGYTF
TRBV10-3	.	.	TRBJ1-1	TGTGCCATCAGTGAGCCGGACAGAAAGGATAACACTGAAGCTTTCTTT	CAISEPDRKDNTEAFF
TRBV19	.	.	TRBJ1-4	TGTGCCAGTAGCCAGGGAAGTCCTAATGAAAAACTGTTTTTT	CASSQGSPNEKLFF
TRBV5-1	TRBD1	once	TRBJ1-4	TGCGCCAGCAGCCCGGGACAGAATCGGGAAAAACTGTTTTTT	CASSPGQNREKLFF
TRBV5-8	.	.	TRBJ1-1	TGTGCCAGCCCCGGGGGGAACACTGAAGCTTTCTTT	CASPGGNTEAFF
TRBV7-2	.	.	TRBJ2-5	TGTGCCAGCAGCTTAGTAGAGACCCAGTACTTC	CASSLVETQYF
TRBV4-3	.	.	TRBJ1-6	TGCGCCAGCAGCCAGAGTACAGGGCAGTATTCACCCCTCCACTTT	CASSQSTGQYSPLHF